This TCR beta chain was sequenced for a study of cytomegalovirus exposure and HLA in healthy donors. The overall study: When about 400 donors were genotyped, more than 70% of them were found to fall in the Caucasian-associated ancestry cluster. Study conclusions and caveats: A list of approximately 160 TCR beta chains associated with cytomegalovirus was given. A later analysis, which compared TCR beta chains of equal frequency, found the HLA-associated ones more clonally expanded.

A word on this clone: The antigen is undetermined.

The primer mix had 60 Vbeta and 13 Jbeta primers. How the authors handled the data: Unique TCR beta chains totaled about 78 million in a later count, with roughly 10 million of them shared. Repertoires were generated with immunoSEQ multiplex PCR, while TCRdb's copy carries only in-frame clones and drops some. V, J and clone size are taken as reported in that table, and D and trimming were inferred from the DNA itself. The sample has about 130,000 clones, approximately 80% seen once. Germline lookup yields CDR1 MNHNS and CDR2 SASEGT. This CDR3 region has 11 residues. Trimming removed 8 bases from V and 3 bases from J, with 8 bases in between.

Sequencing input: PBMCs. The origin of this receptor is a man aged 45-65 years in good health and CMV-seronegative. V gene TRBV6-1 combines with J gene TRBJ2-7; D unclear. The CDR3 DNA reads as TGTGCCAGCGGTACACGCTACGAGCAGTACTTC. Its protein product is CASGTRYEQYF.